This TCR beta chain was sequenced in a study of blood T cell repertoires in COVID-19. Profiled with immunoSEQ multiplex PCR; TCRdb holds only in-frame clones, not every one. The sample contains 200,000 to 250,000 clones, more than 70% of which appear only once. Participants reported their clinical history, and cohort assignment relied on those reports. The sequence came from a man under 40 with acute COVID-19. Sequencing was done on a sample of PBMCs or T cells enriched from blood (not recorded which).

The CDR3 sequence: CASSLNFPLGTDTQYF. In nucleotides, the CDR3 is TGTGCCAGCAGCTTAAACTTCCCCCTCGGGACAGATACGCAGTATTTT. V gene TRBV7-9 combines with J gene TRBJ2-3; D ambiguous. Germline V gene sequence: CDR1 SEHNR, CDR2 FQNEAQ (reference sequence). V lost 2 bases and J 3 bases, leaving 15 bases between the germline ends. This CDR3 comprises 16 residues.